Listed below are T cell receptor beta chains from one sample, sequenced in a study of T cell responses to AZD1222 COVID-19 vaccine. Only in-frame clones appear in the TCRdb table, and some are missing; sequencing was by immunoSEQ multiplex PCR. The table lists about 60,000 clones, roughly 82% of them singletons. The sequencing here drew on peripheral blood, taken on day 0 of AZD1222 vaccination. All receptors derive from an adult in good health. Both conserved end residues are part of each CDR3. Fields, in order: clone size, D gene, V gene, J gene, CDR3 protein, CDR3 DNA. The D gene is left open where the match is weak. For some rows the clone size is stated as once, few or many, or as a class when expanded; others skip it.

>.|.|TRBV7-3|TRBJ2-1
CASSFSRDEQFF
TGTGCCAGCAGCTTCTCCAGGGATGAGCAGTTCTTC
>few|TRBD1|TRBV6-4|TRBJ1-2
CASRVRDSFNYGYTF
TGTGCCAGCAGGGTCCGGGACAGCTTTAACTATGGCTACACCTTC
>.|TRBD1|TRBV5-8|TRBJ1-2
CASSLGQLWGYGYTF
TGTGCCAGCAGCCTGGGACAGCTGTGGGGCTATGGCTACACCTTC
>once|.|TRBV24-1|TRBJ1-2
CATSDTDPNYGYTF
TGTGCCACCAGTGATACCGACCCTAACTATGGCTACACCTTC
>.|TRBD2|TRBV5-4|TRBJ2-5
CASSLGTSGFQETQYF
TGTGCCAGCAGCTTAGGGACTAGCGGGTTCCAAGAGACCCAGTACTTC
>.|TRBD1|TRBV27|TRBJ2-7
CASRQQGAHSYEQYF
TGTGCCAGCAGACAACAGGGGGCCCACTCCTACGAGCAGTACTTC
>.|.|TRBV6-6|TRBJ1-2
CASSPGGPLGYTF
TGTGCCAGCAGCCCCGGGGGACCTTTGGGCTACACCTTC
>.|.|TRBV6-2/TRBV6-3|TRBJ2-7
CASSLLPRSYEQYF
TGTGCCAGCAGTTTGCTTCCCCGCTCCTACGAGCAGTACTTC
>.|.|TRBV7-6|TRBJ2-7
CASSLGTLGGAYEQYF
TGTGCCAGCAGCTTAGGAACCTTAGGAGGGGCCTACGAGCAGTACTTC
>.|.|TRBV6-5|TRBJ1-1
CATHMNRVSTEAFF
TGTGCCACCCATATGAACAGGGTGAGCACTGAAGCTTTCTTT
>.|TRBD1|TRBV27|TRBJ2-7
CASKLGGLSYEQYF
TGTGCCAGCAAGTTAGGGGGCCTCTCCTACGAGCAGTACTTC
>.|.|TRBV5-8|TRBJ1-1
CASSLQAEAFF
TGTGCCAGCAGCCTACAGGCTGAAGCTTTCTTT
>.|TRBD2|TRBV7-2|TRBJ2-3
CASSLAGAGGDTQYF
TGTGCCAGCAGTCTAGCGGGAGCCGGGGGAGATACGCAGTATTTT